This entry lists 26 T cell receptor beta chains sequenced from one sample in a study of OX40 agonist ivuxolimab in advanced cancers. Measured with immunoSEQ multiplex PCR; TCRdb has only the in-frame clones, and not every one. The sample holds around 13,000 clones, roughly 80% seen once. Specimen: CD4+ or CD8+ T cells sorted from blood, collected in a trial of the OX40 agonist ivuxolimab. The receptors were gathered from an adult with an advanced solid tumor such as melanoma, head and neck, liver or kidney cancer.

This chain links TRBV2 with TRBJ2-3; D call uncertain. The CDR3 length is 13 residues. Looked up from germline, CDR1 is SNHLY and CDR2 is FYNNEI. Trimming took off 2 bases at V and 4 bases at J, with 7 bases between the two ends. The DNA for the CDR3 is TGTGCCAGCAGTGAATTCCGGTCAGATACGCAGTATTTT. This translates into CASSEFRSDTQYF.

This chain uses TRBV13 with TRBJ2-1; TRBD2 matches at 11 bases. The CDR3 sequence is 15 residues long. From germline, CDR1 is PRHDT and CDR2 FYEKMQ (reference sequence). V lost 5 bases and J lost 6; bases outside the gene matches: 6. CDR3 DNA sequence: TGTGCCAGCAGCCCCGGACTAGCGGGCGTCAATGAGCAGTTCTTC. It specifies CASSPGLAGVNEQFF.

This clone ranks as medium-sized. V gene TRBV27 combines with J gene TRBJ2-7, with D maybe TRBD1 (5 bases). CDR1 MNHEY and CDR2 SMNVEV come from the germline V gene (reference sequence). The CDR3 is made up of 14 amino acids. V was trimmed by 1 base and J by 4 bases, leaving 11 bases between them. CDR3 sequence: CASSLWQGGYEQYF. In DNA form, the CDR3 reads TGTGCCAGCAGTTTATGGCAGGGTGGTTACGAGCAGTACTTC.

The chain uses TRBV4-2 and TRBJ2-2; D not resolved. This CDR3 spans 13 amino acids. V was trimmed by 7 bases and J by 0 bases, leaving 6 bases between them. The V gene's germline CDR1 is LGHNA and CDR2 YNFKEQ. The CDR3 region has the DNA TGTGCCAGCACGAAGTCGAACACCGGGGAGCTGTTTTTT. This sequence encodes CASTKSNTGELFF.

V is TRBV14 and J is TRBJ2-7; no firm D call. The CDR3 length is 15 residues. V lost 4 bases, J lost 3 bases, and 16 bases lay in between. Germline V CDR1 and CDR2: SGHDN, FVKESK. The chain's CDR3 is CASSPDGVTFYEQYF. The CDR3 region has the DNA TGTGCCAGCAGCCCTGACGGCGTTACATTCTACGAGCAGTACTTC.

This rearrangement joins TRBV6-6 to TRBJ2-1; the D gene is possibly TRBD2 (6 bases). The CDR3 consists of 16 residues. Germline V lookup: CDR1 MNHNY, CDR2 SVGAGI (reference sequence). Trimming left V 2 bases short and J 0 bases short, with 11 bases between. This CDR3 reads CASSYLGRTSYNEQFF. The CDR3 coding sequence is TGTGCCAGCAGTTACCTCGGGAGAACCTCCTACAATGAGCAGTTCTTC.

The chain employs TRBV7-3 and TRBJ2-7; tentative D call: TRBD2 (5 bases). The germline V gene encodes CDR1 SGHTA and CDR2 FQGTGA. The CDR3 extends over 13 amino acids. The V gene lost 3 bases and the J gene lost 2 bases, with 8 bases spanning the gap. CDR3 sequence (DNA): TGTGCCAGCAGCTTGGACTTAACCTACGAGCAGTACTTC. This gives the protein CASSLDLTYEQYF.

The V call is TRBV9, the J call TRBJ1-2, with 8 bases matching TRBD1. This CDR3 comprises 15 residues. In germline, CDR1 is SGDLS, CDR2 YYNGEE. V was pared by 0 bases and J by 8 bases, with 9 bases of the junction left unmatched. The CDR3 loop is CASSVATGGDPGYTF. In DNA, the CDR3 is TGTGCCAGCAGCGTAGCTACAGGGGGAGACCCGGGCTACACCTTC.

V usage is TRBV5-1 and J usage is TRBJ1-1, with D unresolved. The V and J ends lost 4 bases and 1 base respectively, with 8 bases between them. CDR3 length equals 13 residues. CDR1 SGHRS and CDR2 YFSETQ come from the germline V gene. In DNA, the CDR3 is TGCGCCAGCAGCGAACTCACGAACACTGAAGCTTTCTTT. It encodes CASSELTNTEAFF.

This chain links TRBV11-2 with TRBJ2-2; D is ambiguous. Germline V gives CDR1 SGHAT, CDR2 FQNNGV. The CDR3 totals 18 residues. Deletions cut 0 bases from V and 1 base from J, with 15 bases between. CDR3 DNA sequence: TGTGCCAGCAGCTTAGATCCTTGGGTGGGAATGAACACCGGGGAGCTGTTTTTT. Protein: CASSLDPWVGMNTGELFF.

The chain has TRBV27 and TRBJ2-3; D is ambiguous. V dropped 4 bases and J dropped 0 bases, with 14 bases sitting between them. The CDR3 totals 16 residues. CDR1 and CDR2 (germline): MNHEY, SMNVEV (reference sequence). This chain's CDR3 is CASSSSFWGSTDTQYF. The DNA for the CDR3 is TGTGCCAGCAGTTCGAGTTTTTGGGGTAGCACAGATACGCAGTATTTT.

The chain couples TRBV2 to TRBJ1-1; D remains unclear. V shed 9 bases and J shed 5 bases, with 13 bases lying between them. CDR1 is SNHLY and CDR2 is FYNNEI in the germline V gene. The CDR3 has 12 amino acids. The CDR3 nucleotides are TGTGCCAGTAGATCAGGAGGAACTGAAGCTTTCTTT. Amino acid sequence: CASRSGGTEAFF.

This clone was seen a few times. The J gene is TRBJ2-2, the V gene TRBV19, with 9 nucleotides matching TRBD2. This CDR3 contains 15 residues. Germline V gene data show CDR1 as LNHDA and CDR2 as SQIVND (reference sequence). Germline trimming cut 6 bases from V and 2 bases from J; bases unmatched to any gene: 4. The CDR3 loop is CASSVTSGNTGELFF. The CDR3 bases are TGTGCCAGTAGCGTGACTAGCGGTAACACCGGGGAGCTGTTTTTT.

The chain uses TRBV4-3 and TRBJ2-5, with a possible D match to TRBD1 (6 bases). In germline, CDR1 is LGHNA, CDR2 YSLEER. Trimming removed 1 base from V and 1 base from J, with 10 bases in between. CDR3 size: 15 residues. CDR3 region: CASSQVGQIQETQYF. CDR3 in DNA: TGCGCCAGCAGCCAAGTCGGACAGATCCAAGAGACCCAGTACTTC.

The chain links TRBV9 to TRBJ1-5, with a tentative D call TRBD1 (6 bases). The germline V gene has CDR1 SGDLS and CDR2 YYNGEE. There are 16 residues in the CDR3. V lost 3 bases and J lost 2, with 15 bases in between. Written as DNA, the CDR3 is TGTGCCAGCAGCGCTGGGGGGGCCGTGGGCAATCAGCCCCAGCATTTT. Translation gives CASSAGGAVGNQPQHF. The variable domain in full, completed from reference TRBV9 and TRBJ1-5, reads DSGVTQTPKHLITATGQRVTLRCSPRSGDLSVYWYQQSLDQGLQFLIQYYNGEERAKGNILERFSAQQFPDLHSELNLSSLELGDSALYFCASSAGGAVGNQPQHFGDGTRLSIL.

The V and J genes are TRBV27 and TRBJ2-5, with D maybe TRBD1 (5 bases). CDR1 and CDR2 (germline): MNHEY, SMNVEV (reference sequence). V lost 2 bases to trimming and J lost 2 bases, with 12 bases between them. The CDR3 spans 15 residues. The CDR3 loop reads CASSLVGRQQETQYF. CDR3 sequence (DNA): TGTGCCAGCAGTTTAGTCGGCAGACAGCAAGAGACCCAGTACTTC.

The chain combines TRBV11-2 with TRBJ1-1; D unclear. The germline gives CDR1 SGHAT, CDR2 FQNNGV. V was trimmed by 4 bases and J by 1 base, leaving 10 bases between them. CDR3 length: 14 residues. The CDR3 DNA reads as TGTGCCAGCAGCTCGCCGTACAAGAACACTGAAGCTTTCTTT. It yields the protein CASSSPYKNTEAFF. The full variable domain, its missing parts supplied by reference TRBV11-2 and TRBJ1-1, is EAGVAQSPRYKIIEKRQSVAFWCNPISGHATLYWYQQILGQGPKLLIQFQNNGVVDDSQLPKDRFSAERLKGVDSTLKIQPAKLEDSAVYLCASSSPYKNTEAFFGQGTRLTVV.

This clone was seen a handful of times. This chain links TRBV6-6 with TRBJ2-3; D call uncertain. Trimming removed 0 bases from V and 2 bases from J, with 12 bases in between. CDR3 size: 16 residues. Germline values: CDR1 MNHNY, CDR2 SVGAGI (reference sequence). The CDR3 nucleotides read TGTGCCAGCAGTTACTCGATTTTAAGCCTCACAGATACGCAGTATTTT. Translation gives CASSYSILSLTDTQYF.

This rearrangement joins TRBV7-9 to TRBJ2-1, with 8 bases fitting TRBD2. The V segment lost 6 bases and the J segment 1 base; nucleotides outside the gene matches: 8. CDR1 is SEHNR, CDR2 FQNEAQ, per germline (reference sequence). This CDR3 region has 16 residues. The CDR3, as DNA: TGTGCCAGCAGACTTGGGGCGGGAGGATCCTACAATGAGCAGTTCTTC. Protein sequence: CASRLGAGGSYNEQFF.

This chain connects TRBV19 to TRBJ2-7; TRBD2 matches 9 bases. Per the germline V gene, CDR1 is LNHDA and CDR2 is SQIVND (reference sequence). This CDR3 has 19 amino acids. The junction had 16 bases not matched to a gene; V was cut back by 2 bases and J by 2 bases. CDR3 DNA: TGTGCCAGTAGTATATTCACTAGCGGGCCCTCCTCCCCCACCTACGAGCAGTACTTC. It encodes CASSIFTSGPSSPTYEQYF.

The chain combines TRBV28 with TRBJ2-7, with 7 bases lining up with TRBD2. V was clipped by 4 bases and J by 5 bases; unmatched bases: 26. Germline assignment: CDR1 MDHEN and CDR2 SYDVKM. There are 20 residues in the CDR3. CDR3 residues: CASSCVILDAAGTTCDEQYF. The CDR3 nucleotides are TGTGCCAGCAGTTGCGTCATCCTAGACGCTGCCGGGACTACCTGCGACGAGCAGTACTTC.

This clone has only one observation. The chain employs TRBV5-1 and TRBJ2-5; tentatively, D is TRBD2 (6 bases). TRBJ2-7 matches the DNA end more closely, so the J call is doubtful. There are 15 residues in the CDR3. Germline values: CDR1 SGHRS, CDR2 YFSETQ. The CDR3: CASSDRENAIYEQYF. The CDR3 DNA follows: TGCGCCAGCAGCGATCGGGAGAATGCCATCTACGAGCAGTACTTC.

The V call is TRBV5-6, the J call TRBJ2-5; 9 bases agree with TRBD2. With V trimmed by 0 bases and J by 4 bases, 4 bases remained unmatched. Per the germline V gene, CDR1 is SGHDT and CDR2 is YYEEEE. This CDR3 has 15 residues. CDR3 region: CASSLALAGPETQYF. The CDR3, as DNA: TGTGCCAGCAGCTTGGCTCTAGCGGGACCAGAGACCCAGTACTTC.

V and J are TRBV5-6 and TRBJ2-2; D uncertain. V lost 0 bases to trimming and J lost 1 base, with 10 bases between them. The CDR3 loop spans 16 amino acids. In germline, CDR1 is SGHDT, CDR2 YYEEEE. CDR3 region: CASSLALGQNTGELFF. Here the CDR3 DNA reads TGTGCCAGCAGCTTGGCCCTAGGGCAGAACACCGGGGAGCTGTTTTTT.

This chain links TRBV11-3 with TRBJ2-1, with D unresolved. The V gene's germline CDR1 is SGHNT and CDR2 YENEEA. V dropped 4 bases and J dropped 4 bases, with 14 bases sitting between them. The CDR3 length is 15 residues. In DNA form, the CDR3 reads TGTGCCAGCAGCTCCCCTAAGCCGACTTACAATGAGCAGTTCTTC. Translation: CASSSPKPTYNEQFF.

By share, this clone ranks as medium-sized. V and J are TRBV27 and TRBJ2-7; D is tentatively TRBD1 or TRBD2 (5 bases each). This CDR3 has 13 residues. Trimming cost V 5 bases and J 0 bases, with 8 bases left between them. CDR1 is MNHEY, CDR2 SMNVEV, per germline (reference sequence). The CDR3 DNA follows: TGTGCCAGCAGTCCCGGGGCCTCCTACGAGCAGTACTTC. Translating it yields CASSPGASYEQYF.